This TCR beta chain was identified in a study of neurological immune-mediated disorders. Findings and caveats of the study: Phylogenetic grouping assigned the repertoires of 18 of 34 multiple sclerosis patients to a single cluster of related CDR3 sequences. This cluster may be a repertoire-level signature.

The V gene lost 3 bases and the J gene lost 6 bases, with 9 bases spanning the gap. Germline assignment: CDR1 DFQATT and CDR2 SNEGSKA (reference sequence). The CDR3 totals 12 residues. TCRdb passed the 5' RACE reads through MiXCR, listing each CDR3 protein once. The sample records fewer than 75,000 distinct CDR3 sequences, around 3.1% being singletons. This clonotype was seen at least ten times. Its antigen is not identified. Sequencing was done on a sample of PBMCs. The chain is built from TRBV20-1 and TRBJ1-5, with D unclear. This clonotype originated in a man in his forties or fifties with multiple sclerosis. The CDR3 DNA sequence: TGCAGTGCTAGTGGAAGGAGTCAGCCCCAGCATTTT. Its translation is CSASGRSQPQHF.